These 13 T cell receptor beta chains originate from one sample sequenced in a study of cytomegalovirus exposure and HLA in healthy donors. Primers for the PCR totalled 60 Vbeta and 13 Jbeta. Sequenced by immunoSEQ multiplex PCR; TCRdb stores in-frame clones only, minus some. The sample lists approximately 190,000 clones, about four fifths occurring once. The source material was PBMCs. The receptors were sampled from a man between 35 and 55 years old in good health and CMV-seropositive.

The table lists this clone with a few counts. V and J are TRBV7-9 and TRBJ2-7; 7 positions match TRBD1. The J segment lost 3 bases and the V segment lost 5 bases, leaving 4 bases of the junction unmatched. Germline V gene sequence: CDR1 SEHNR, CDR2 FQNEAQ (reference sequence). The CDR3 is 13 amino acids. This CDR3 reads CASSASGGYEQYF. The CDR3 DNA is TGTGCCAGCAGCGCCTCAGGGGGCTACGAGCAGTACTTC.

This clone was picked up one time. An end of the junction differs from the germline gene, which may be a read error. This chain links TRBV5-4 with TRBJ1-1, with TRBD1 matching over 11 bases. This CDR3 is built from 18 residues. CDR1 is SGHNT and CDR2 is YYREEE in the germline V gene (reference sequence). The CDR3 bases are TGTGCCAGCAGCCCTAGGACAGGGGGCGCGTCGATGAACACTGAAGCTTCCTTT. It translates to CASSPRTGGASMNTEASF.

This clone was picked up a small number of times. The chain couples TRBV6-4 to TRBJ2-2; 8 nucleotides agree with TRBD1. This CDR3 is 17 amino acids long. CDR1 and CDR2 (germline): MRHNA, SNTAGT. The J segment lost 6 bases and the V segment lost 5 bases, leaving 14 bases of the junction unmatched. The CDR3 reads CASSRQGTQAGAGELFF. DNA for the CDR3: TGTGCCAGCAGTCGACAGGGGACACAAGCTGGGGCCGGGGAGCTGTTTTTT.

Only a few counts were recorded for this clone. This chain uses TRBV6-6 with TRBJ2-2; TRBD1 matches 9 bases. CDR1 is MNHNY, CDR2 SVGAGI, per germline (reference sequence). This CDR3 region has 14 residues. V gave up 10 bases and J gave up 5 bases; unmatched junction bases: 8. CDR3 in amino acids: CATRGQGRTGELFF. DNA for the CDR3: TGTGCCACCCGAGGACAGGGGAGAACCGGGGAGCTGTTTTTT.

The chain joins TRBV11-2 to TRBJ1-1; D possibly corresponds to TRBD1 (5 bases). From germline, CDR1 is SGHAT and CDR2 FQNNGV. V was shortened by 6 bases and J by 7 bases, with 21 bases between the two germline ends. The CDR3 spans 15 residues. CDR3 amino acids: CASSSVWGEVSEAFF. The CDR3, as DNA: TGTGCCAGCAGTAGCGTGTGGGGGGAAGTCAGTGAAGCTTTCTTT.

The chain employs TRBV15 and TRBJ1-6, with unresolved D. Between the trimmed V and J ends, which lost 0 bases and 14 bases, there was a span of 20 bases. The CDR3 is 16 residues long. CDR1 LNHNV and CDR2 YYDKDF come from the germline V gene (reference sequence). In DNA form, the CDR3 reads TGTGCCACCAGCAGAGATCTGACGACCCAGTGGGAGACCCTCCACTTT. It specifies CATSRDLTTQWETLHF.

As to this clone: The sample carries other DNA sequences with the same CDR3. The rearrangement links TRBV4-2 to TRBJ2-1; 8 bases match TRBD1. The CDR3 consists of 15 residues. Germline CDR1 is LGHNA and CDR2 is YNFKEQ. V dropped 3 bases and J dropped 5; count of bases not matched to a gene: 6. The DNA of the CDR3 is TGTGCCAGCAGCCAGGGAGCAGGGGGCAACAATGAGCAGTTCTTC. As protein: CASSQGAGGNNEQFF.

This sequence joins TRBV5-3 and TRBJ1-1, with 7 nucleotides matching TRBD1. TRBV5-3 qualifies as an ORF whose function is uncertain. The CDR3 contains 17 residues. Trimming removed 6 bases from V and 0 bases from J; junction bases left unmatched: 14. CDR3 region: CARTSGSGGGMNTEAFF. The CDR3 region has the DNA TGTGCCAGAACCTCTGGGTCAGGGGGAGGCATGAACACTGAAGCTTTCTTT.

The V call is TRBV7-9, the J call TRBJ1-2; 7 positions match TRBD1. The germline CDR1 and CDR2 sequences are SEHNR and FQNEAQ (reference sequence). The CDR3 runs 16 residues. CDR3 sequence: CSTPEGGLGSWSGYTF. The DNA for the CDR3 is TGTTCCACTCCGGAAGGGGGCCTTGGCTCCTGGTCTGGCTACACCTTC.

CDR3 DNA: TGTGCCAGCAGCCAAGATTTCGGGGTAGGGGAGACCCAGTACTTC. Translation: CASSQDFGVGETQYF. The V gene is TRBV7-2, the J gene TRBJ2-5, with D possibly TRBD2 on 5 matching bases. Per germline, CDR1 SGHTA and CDR2 FQGNSA. V was pared by 5 bases and J by 5 bases, with 18 bases between. The CDR3 runs 15 residues.

This chain uses TRBV7-7 with TRBJ2-2; tentatively, D is TRBD1 (5 bases). The CDR3 is 13 residues long. CDR1 is SSHAT and CDR2 is FNYEAQ in the germline V gene (reference sequence). Trimming took 5 bases from V and 7 from J, leaving 11 bases between them. The CDR3 region has the DNA TGTGCCAGCAGCCCAGGGTGGAGCGGGGAGCTGTTTTTT. This encodes CASSPGWSGELFF.

The table lists this clone with a few counts. The genes are TRBV7-2 and TRBJ2-1, with TRBD2 identical over 7 bases. The germline V gene encodes CDR1 SGHTA and CDR2 FQGNSA. V dropped 3 bases and J dropped 5; count of bases not matched to a gene: 16. This CDR3 spans 18 amino acids. The CDR3 region is CASSFRPSGSTPHNEQFF. DNA for the CDR3: TGTGCCAGCAGCTTCAGACCTAGCGGTTCCACCCCCCACAATGAGCAGTTCTTC.

This chain connects TRBV6-5 to TRBJ1-5; TRBD1 matches 8 bases. CDR3 length equals 14 residues. V lost 4 bases, J lost 7 bases, and 6 bases stayed unmatched. The germline V gene encodes CDR1 MNHEY and CDR2 SVGAGI. DNA of the CDR3: TGTGCCAGCAGTTTCGGACAGGGCCACCAGCCCCAGCATTTT. Encoded protein: CASSFGQGHQPQHF.